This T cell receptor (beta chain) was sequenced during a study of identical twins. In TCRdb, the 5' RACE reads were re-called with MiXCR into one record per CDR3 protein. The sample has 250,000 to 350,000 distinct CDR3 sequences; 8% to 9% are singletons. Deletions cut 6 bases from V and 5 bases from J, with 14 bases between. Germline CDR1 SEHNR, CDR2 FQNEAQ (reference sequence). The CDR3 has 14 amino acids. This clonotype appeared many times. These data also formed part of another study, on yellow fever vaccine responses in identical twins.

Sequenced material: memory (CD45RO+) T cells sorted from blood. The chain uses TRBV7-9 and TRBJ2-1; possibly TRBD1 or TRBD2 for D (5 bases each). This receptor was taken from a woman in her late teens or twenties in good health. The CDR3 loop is CASRFVGENNEQFF. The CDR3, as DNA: TGTGCCAGCAGGTTCGTGGGGGAGAACAATGAGCAGTTCTTC.